This is a list of T cell receptor beta chains from one sample in a study of TIL therapy for anti-PD-1-resistant metastatic lung cancer. The table came from immunoSEQ multiplex PCR; TCRdb's copy has only in-frame clones and leaves some out. The sample lists roughly 16,000 clones; 86% were seen once. Source: blood, taken at baseline. These receptors originate from a person between 25 and 79 years old with non-small cell lung cancer. Both conserved end residues are part of each CDR3. Each record gives: V gene, D gene, J gene, CDR3 protein. A D gene is named only where the DNA matches it firmly.

TRBV6-5	-	TRBJ2-3	CASSFDSQSTDTQYF
TRBV4-2	-	TRBJ2-3	CASSQDSGGHQYF
TRBV19	-	TRBJ1-3	CASSIASGNTIYF
TRBV4-3	TRBD1	TRBJ2-3	CASSRDREDTQYF
TRBV7-2	-	TRBJ2-5	CASSSQWAQYF
TRBV6-5	-	TRBJ1-5	CASPRQVTSNQPQHF
TRBV19	TRBD2	TRBJ2-5	CASSIGSFGAGGGETQYF
TRBV7-6	TRBD1	TRBJ1-1	CASSQYRGPNTEAFF
TRBV29-1	-	TRBJ1-1	CSVERGPTEAFF
TRBV7-2	-	TRBJ2-3	CASSSPVIGQDTDTQYF
TRBV7-3	-	TRBJ2-2	CASSSGRYTGELFF
TRBV6-7	-	TRBJ1-6	CASSVTGNSPLHF
TRBV27	TRBD1	TRBJ2-3	CASSSTGGLGYTDTQYF
TRBV30	-	TRBJ2-7	CAWSSTSYEQYF
TRBV5-1	TRBD1	TRBJ2-2	CASSEPGTGVDTGELFF
TRBV5-1	-	TRBJ2-1	CASSLYNEQFF
TRBV30	TRBD2	TRBJ2-1	CAWTKRGALYNEQFF
TRBV5-5	-	TRBJ2-1	CASSLVESSYNEQFF
TRBV7-2	TRBD2	TRBJ2-1	CASSRVAGTSSYNEQFF
TRBV12-2	-	TRBJ1-5	CASRLPTGDQPQHF
TRBV14	TRBD1	TRBJ1-2	CASSPDRGRPYTF
TRBV10-1	-	TRBJ2-3	CASTPEWTDTQYF
TRBV29-1	-	TRBJ1-5	CSVGGSNQPQHF
TRBV5-1	-	TRBJ2-4	CASRRGEGNIQYF
TRBV6-6	-	TRBJ1-5	CASSPTGYSNQPQHF
TRBV5-6	-	TRBJ1-6	CASSLEGTGNSPLHF
TRBV4-1	-	TRBJ2-5	CASSLSNPRGARETQYF
TRBV6-5	-	TRBJ1-3	CASRNTLSSGNTIYF
TRBV6-6	-	TRBJ1-3	CASRQGSSGNTIYF
TRBV19	TRBD2	TRBJ2-1	CASAGTSGRVVYHEQFF
TRBV2	TRBD1	TRBJ1-1	CASRRDSYEAFF
TRBV19	-	TRBJ2-7	CASSMDLSTYEQYF
TRBV5-6	TRBD1	TRBJ1-2	CASSLGGYRGLGYTF
TRBV6-6	-	TRBJ2-5	CASRTTLSGLGETQYF
TRBV15	-	TRBJ1-6	CATSREGIGRAHSPLHF
TRBV2	-	TRBJ2-7	CASRVGRTYEQYF
TRBV4-3	-	TRBJ2-3	CASSQRPGVEADTQYF
TRBV4-1	-	TRBJ1-1	CASSLSGHQPPEAFF
TRBV7-2	-	TRBJ2-1	CASSLYSGEQFF
TRBV19	TRBD1	TRBJ1-1	CASTRTGFSLNTEAFF
TRBV7-2	TRBD2	TRBJ2-1	CASSSRTSAGHYNEQFF
TRBV19	TRBD1	TRBJ1-1	CASTRDRGTEAFF